Shown below are 2 T cell receptor beta chains from a single sample sequenced in a study of shared clonotypes between healthy human individuals. The repertoire was sequenced with immunoSEQ multiplex PCR; TCRdb's copy has only in-frame clones and lacks some. The sample comprises hundreds of thousands of clones, around 74% of which are singletons, and 1.5% to 2% rests with the top ten. Sequences were obtained from memory CD4+ T cells sorted from blood. Subset given: CD45RA-negative fraction. The source of these receptors is a woman aged 25 to 39 in good health.

The chain employs TRBV28 and TRBJ2-5, with D unclear. Trimming took 5 bases from V and 4 from J, leaving 20 bases between them. Germline V gene sequence: CDR1 MDHEN, CDR2 SYDVKM. This CDR3 is built from 16 residues. CDR3 region: CASSPWVGVMAETQYF. CDR3 coding DNA: TGTGCCAGCAGTCCGTGGGTAGGAGTAATGGCAGAGACCCAGTACTTC.

The gene calls are TRBV6-5 and TRBJ2-7, with a weak D call TRBD1 (6 bases). The CDR3 is 14 amino acids. The V end lost 2 bases, the J end lost 4 bases, and 12 bases lay between the germline ends. Germline V CDR1 and CDR2: MNHEY, SVGAGI. Here the CDR3 reads CASSYARGIYEQYF. Here the CDR3 DNA reads TGTGCCAGCAGTTACGCCAGGGGCATATACGAGCAGTACTTC.